This T cell receptor beta chain was identified in a study of cytotoxic CD8 clonotypes in ibrutinib-treated CLL. On the study more broadly: The response samples were taken once patients had been treated for a median of approximately 13 months, range 6 to 36. Regarding the study as a whole: Clonality was elevated at ibrutinib response and had returned toward baseline at progression.

Details on this clone: No antigen is known for it.

Libraries were prepared by immunoSEQ multiplex PCR; TCRdb keeps only in-frame clonotypes and omits some of them. The sample comprises 9,400 or so clones, approximately 60% of which are singletons, and 15% to 20% rests with the top ten. CDR3 size: 15 residues. The germline gives CDR1 MGHRA, CDR2 YSYEKL. Trimming removed 0 bases from V and 6 bases from J, with 12 bases in between. This sample comprised PBMCs, obtained before ibrutinib treatment. This chain uses TRBV4-1 with TRBJ2-1; a weak D match, TRBD2 (7 bases). This TCR was recovered from a human donor with chronic lymphocytic leukemia. CDR3 protein: CASSQEGGGSNEQFF. The CDR3 nucleotides are TGCGCCAGCAGCCAAGAAGGGGGAGGGAGCAATGAGCAGTTCTTC.